This TCR beta chain emerged from a study of shared clonotypes between healthy human individuals. V lost 3 bases, J lost 4 bases, and 14 bases lay in between. CDR1 is KGHSH and CDR2 is LQKENI in the germline V gene. The CDR3 is 15 amino acids. Profiled with immunoSEQ multiplex PCR; TCRdb holds only in-frame clones, not every one. Seen here are roughly 2.5 million clones, more than 80% observed once, and the top ten hold more than 0.12%. To note about this clone: Antigen: not known.

Whole-study results and caveats: Naive CD4 clonotypes were shared across several donors at about 5%. In contrast to clonotypes shared by all four donors, non-shared clonotypes had lower generation probabilities.

The sample taken for sequencing was naive CD4+ T cells sorted from blood. The subset here: CD45RA+ positively selected. This clonotype originated in a man aged 18 to 30 in good health. This chain connects TRBV18 to TRBJ2-3, with D perhaps matching TRBD1 (6 bases). This CDR3 is CASSPQTGIADTQYF. CDR3 DNA: TGTGCCAGCTCACCCCAGACAGGTATAGCAGATACGCAGTATTTT.